These T cell receptor beta chains were read from a single sample in a study of cytomegalovirus exposure and HLA in healthy donors. This table comes from immunoSEQ multiplex PCR, and its TCRdb copy is limited to in-frame clones, with some not included. The repertoire includes about 160,000 clones, 83% of them detected once, and roughly 4.5% sits in the top ten. The specimen was PBMCs. Receptors originate from a man aged 50-59 years in good health and CMV-seropositive. Both conserved end residues are part of each CDR3. A D gene is named only where the DNA matches it firmly. Size tells how often a clone was seen (once, few, many) or the class of an expanded clone, and some rows leave it out.

v_call	j_call	clone_size	d_call	cdr3_nt	cdr3_aa
TRBV4-2	TRBJ2-7	.	.	TGTGCCAGCAGCCAAGATGCGACACCTACCTACGAGCAGTACTTC	CASSQDATPTYEQYF
TRBV9	TRBJ2-1	.	TRBD2	TGTGCCAGCAGCCCTCTAGCGGGGGGCCCCAGCTCCTACAATGAGCAGTTCTTC	CASSPLAGGPSSYNEQFF
TRBV10-3	TRBJ1-1	.	TRBD1	TGTGCCATCAAGGGACAGACCGAAGCTTTCTTT	CAIKGQTEAFF
TRBV7-6	TRBJ2-1	.	TRBD2	TGTGCCAGCAGCCGGGAGGTTAGCGACAATGAGCAGTTCTTC	CASSREVSDNEQFF
TRBV7-8	TRBJ1-5	.	.	TGTGCCAGCAGCTTAGACAGGGCCGATCAGCCCCAGCATTTT	CASSLDRADQPQHF
TRBV11-1	TRBJ1-1	.	.	TGTGCCAGCAGCCAGAACACTGAAGCTTTCTTT	CASSQNTEAFF
TRBV5-1	TRBJ1-4	.	.	TGCGCCAGCAGCTGGGGGGAAGGACGAAACGTCAATGAAAAACTGTTTTTT	CASSWGEGRNVNEKLFF
TRBV4-1	TRBJ2-7	.	TRBD2	TGCGCCAGCAGCCAACTAGCGGGAGGTGTCGACGAGCAGTACTTC	CASSQLAGGVDEQYF
TRBV7-2	TRBJ2-1	.	TRBD2	TGTGCCAGCAGCTTGACTAGCGGGAGTGTAGAGCAGTTCTTC	CASSLTSGSVEQFF
TRBV6-5	TRBJ1-5	once	.	TGTGCCAGCAGTTACGGATGGGAGAATCAGCCCCAGCATTTT	CASSYGWENQPQHF
TRBV2	TRBJ1-1	.	.	TGTGCCAGCAGGAGGACAGCGAACACTGAAGCTTTCTTT	CASRRTANTEAFF
TRBV28	TRBJ2-7	few	.	TGTGCCAGCAGAAACGGGATCGCCCAGTCCTACGAGCAGTACTTC	CASRNGIAQSYEQYF
TRBV19	TRBJ1-5	.	TRBD1	TGTGCCAGTAGTAGAGGAGCAGGGGGCCTTGACAATCAGCCCCAGCATTTT	CASSRGAGGLDNQPQHF
TRBV5-1	TRBJ2-5	.	TRBD2	TGCGCCAGCAGCTTGGTAACTAGCGGGAGTGTAAAGACCCAGTACTTC	CASSLVTSGSVKTQYF
TRBV30	TRBJ1-2	once	.	TGTGCCTGGAGTGTACGAGGGTTTGGCTACACCTTC	CAWSVRGFGYTF
TRBV30	TRBJ1-1	.	.	TGTGCCTGGAGTGTACGGAGACCGAACACTGAAGCTTTCTTT	CAWSVRRPNTEAFF
TRBV7-7	TRBJ2-2	.	.	TGTGCTAGCAGCTTGGGGGGGCGCTTAGAGGAGCTGTTTTTT	CASSLGGRLEELFF
TRBV5-6	TRBJ2-2	few	TRBD1	TGTGCCAGCAGCGGACAGGGGGACTACACCGGGGAGCTGTTTTTT	CASSGQGDYTGELFF
TRBV5-1	TRBJ2-1	.	.	TGCGCCAGCAGCCCAGGCAGGGGCCTGTACAATGAGCAGTTCTTC	CASSPGRGLYNEQFF
TRBV30	TRBJ2-7	.	.	TGTGCCTGGAGTGAAAACCGGGAGCCCTACGAGCAGTACTTC	CAWSENREPYEQYF
TRBV9	TRBJ2-1	.	TRBD2	TGTGCCAGCAGCGTAGAGCCAGCGGGGGGGCTTGAGCAGTTCTTC	CASSVEPAGGLEQFF
TRBV11-2	TRBJ1-6	.	.	TGTGCCAGCAGCTTAGATGGTACCGAGTCACCCCTCCACTTT	CASSLDGTESPLHF
TRBV13	TRBJ2-3	.	TRBD1	TGTGCCAGCAGCAACAGGGGGGGACAGGGGATATACACAGATACGCAGTATTTT	CASSNRGGQGIYTDTQYF
TRBV4-3	TRBJ1-2	.	TRBD1	TGCGCCAGCAGCCAGTACGGGACAGGGGGATATGGCTACACCTTC	CASSQYGTGGYGYTF
TRBV5-1	TRBJ1-3	.	.	TGCGCCAGCAGCTTGGGGGAGGTGACAAGAAACACCATATATTTT	CASSLGEVTRNTIYF
TRBV6-6	TRBJ1-6	.	TRBD1	TGTGCCAGCAGTTCCTTACCGACAGGGTATAATTCACCCCTCCACTTT	CASSSLPTGYNSPLHF
TRBV11-2	TRBJ2-1	.	.	TGTGCCAGCAGCTTAGGGTACAACAATGAGCAGTTCTTC	CASSLGYNNEQFF
TRBV7-3	TRBJ2-1	.	.	TGTGCCAGCAGCTTAGTGACTAGTAGCTCCTACAATGAGCAGTTCTTC	CASSLVTSSSYNEQFF
TRBV9	TRBJ2-7	.	.	TGTGCCAGCAGCGGGGGGCGGGGGACGACCTACGAGCAGTACTTC	CASSGGRGTTYEQYF
TRBV15	TRBJ1-2	few	.	TGTGCCACCAGCCGAACAGGGAGCTATGGCTACACCTTC	CATSRTGSYGYTF
TRBV7-9	TRBJ2-1	few	TRBD2	TGTGCCTACGGGACTAGCGTATACAATGAGCAGTTCTTC	CAYGTSVYNEQFF
TRBV7-9	TRBJ2-1	.	TRBD1	TGTGCCAGCAGAAAAAATCAGGGGGCCCATGAGCAGTTCTTC	CASRKNQGAHEQFF
TRBV19	TRBJ2-3	.	.	TGTGCCAGTGGACAGATCACAGATACGCAGTATTTT	CASGQITDTQYF
TRBV7-9	TRBJ2-1	.	.	TGTGCCAGCAGGGCGGTACGGAATGAGCAGTTCTTC	CASRAVRNEQFF
TRBV9	TRBJ2-2	.	TRBD2	TGTGCCAGCAGCGTAGGGCAGCGGGAGTTACCCGGGGAGCTGTTTTTT	CASSVGQRELPGELFF
TRBV6-6	TRBJ1-2	.	TRBD1	TGTGCCAGCAGTTACACAGGGGGTGGCGGCTACACCTTC	CASSYTGGGGYTF
TRBV27	TRBJ1-1	.	.	TGTGCCAGCAGCGGTACAGGTTGGGCTGGTGAAGCTTTCTTT	CASSGTGWAGEAFF
TRBV4-2	TRBJ2-5	few	.	TGTGCCAGCAGCCAACTGGACAGTCCACAAGAGACCCAGTACTTC	CASSQLDSPQETQYF